These T cell receptor beta chains were read from a single sample in a study of long-term antiretroviral therapy in people with HIV. TCRdb's table, derived via immunoSEQ multiplex PCR, lists solely in-frame clones and lacks some. The sample consists of about 16,000 clones, around three quarters of them appearing once. Sequencing used unsorted PBMCs, obtained 1.5 years before starting antiretroviral therapy. Receptors were obtained from a woman aged 45-65 years with HIV. CDR3s include the opening cysteine and the closing phenylalanine or tryptophan. The order of the fields is V gene, CDR3 protein.

TRBV30 CAWMGGREEQYF
TRBV5-1 CASSLAVNQPQHF
TRBV11-1 CASSLNGRGTKETQYF
TRBV2 CASSVGTSGGANNEQFF
TRBV19 CATGLAGSGGYNEQFF
TRBV7-9 CASSLPGGETQYF
TRBV5-4 CASSLDSYNEQFF
TRBV30 CAWSGGQGGQNTEAFF
TRBV6-1 CASNPAGTGYGKLFF
TRBV7-8 CASTQRGGGGLDTQYF
TRBV19 CASSHLRQGDTQYF
TRBV7-3 CASSLRTSETQYF
TRBV6-1 CASDGGPLGDTIYF
TRBV7-2 CASSSGTANEKLFF
TRBV6-1 CASSASGATDTQYF
TRBV7-8 CASSLDSSYNEQFF
TRBV11-3 CASSFNEDSPLHF
TRBV5-5 CASSPQVTDTQYF
TRBV7-9 CASSQTGRPDTQYF
TRBV14 CASSQGRGRQNSNQPQHF
TRBV9 CASSVGTSVSTDTQYF
TRBV15 CATLWGAEGARGYTF
TRBV19 CASSRWGEGNTEAFF
TRBV6-1 CASKGTSGHTGELFF
TRBV2 CATQGSGFNQPQHF
TRBV6-6 CASSYSYSHRETEAFF
TRBV12-1 CASSPRRQFRYRSNQPQHF
TRBV7-2 CASSPGQNYGYTF
TRBV30 CAWSVGQGGNEKLFF
TRBV5-1 CASSMTGINTEAFF
TRBV7-3 CASSRGANQPQHF
TRBV11-2 CASGRNRNTEAFF
TRBV5-1 CASSLGNEQYF
TRBV4-1 CASSQEGEGIEAFF
TRBV5-6 CASSIGTDTQYF
TRBV30 CAWSPSAETQYF
TRBV2 CASSVGRGDNNEQFF
TRBV27 CASSPGQLRETQYF
TRBV7-8 CASSLEGGAHNEKLFF
TRBV5-1 CASSLEGGVQPQHF
TRBV27 CASNYLAGSYNEQFF
TRBV27 CASSLGAGGVYGYTF
TRBV7-9 CASSLTDLLSYEQYF
TRBV5-1 CASSRLDGNTEAFF
TRBV11-2 CASSLWETETQYF
TRBV5-8 CASSFPQDGTYEQYF
TRBV5-8 CASSLVYGSSYNSPLHF
TRBV30 CAWTGGERYTF
TRBV2 CASSDFQGQFF
TRBV6-1 CASSEGGPEAFF
TRBV6-5 CASSYPGSGSTEAFF
TRBV7-8 CASRPGTSNSPLHF